Listed below are T cell receptor beta chains from one sample, sequenced in a study of blood T cell repertoires in COVID-19. Sequencing was performed with immunoSEQ multiplex PCR; in TCRdb, only in-frame clones are kept and a portion is missing. The table shows 200,000 or so clones, with roughly 79% occurring only once. Sequencing used peripheral blood. Receptors originate from an elderly woman with COVID-19, enrolled during active disease. Each CDR3 is given with its conserved first and last residue. A D gene is named only where the DNA matches it firmly. Expanded clones are given a class, and other clones once, few, many or no size at all.

clone_size: few
v_call: TRBV6-5
j_call: TRBJ1-5
d_call: TRBD1
cdr3_aa: CASTPGAGGGQPQHF
cdr3_nt: TGTGCCAGCACCCCCGGGGCAGGGGGCGGTCAGCCCCAGCATTTT

clone_size: NA
v_call: TRBV12-3/TRBV12-4
j_call: TRBJ1-4
d_call: NA
cdr3_aa: CASRIQGSEKLFF
cdr3_nt: TGTGCCAGCAGGATACAGGGAAGTGAAAAACTGTTTTTT

clone_size: NA
v_call: TRBV7-9
j_call: TRBJ1-2
d_call: NA
cdr3_aa: CASSLSGVIKNYGYTF
cdr3_nt: TGTGCCAGCAGCTTATCAGGGGTTATTAAGAACTATGGCTACACCTTC

clone_size: NA
v_call: TRBV5-4
j_call: TRBJ1-6
d_call: NA
cdr3_aa: CASSFPGNSPLHF
cdr3_nt: TGTGCCAGCAGCTTCCCAGGGAATTCACCCCTCCACTTT

clone_size: NA
v_call: TRBV2
j_call: TRBJ1-4
d_call: TRBD1
cdr3_aa: CASSSIGTGGQKLFF
cdr3_nt: TGTGCCAGCAGTTCAATAGGGACAGGGGGTCAAAAACTGTTTTTT

clone_size: NA
v_call: TRBV6-2/TRBV6-3
j_call: TRBJ2-2
d_call: TRBD1
cdr3_aa: CASSYGRGQTGELFF
cdr3_nt: TGTGCCAGCAGTTATGGCAGGGGGCAGACCGGGGAGCTGTTTTTT

clone_size: NA
v_call: TRBV19
j_call: TRBJ2-7
d_call: TRBD1
cdr3_aa: CASSIYRGGTYEQYF
cdr3_nt: TGTGCCAGTAGTATTTACAGGGGTGGGACCTACGAGCAGTACTTC

clone_size: NA
v_call: TRBV10-3
j_call: TRBJ2-7
d_call: TRBD2
cdr3_aa: CAIAGAGGPGSYEQYF
cdr3_nt: TGTGCCATTGCCGGTGCGGGGGGGCCTGGGAGCTACGAGCAGTACTTC

clone_size: NA
v_call: TRBV29-1
j_call: TRBJ2-7
d_call: TRBD2
cdr3_aa: CSVVETSGYEQYF
cdr3_nt: TGCAGCGTTGTCGAGACTAGCGGCTACGAGCAGTACTTC

clone_size: NA
v_call: TRBV9
j_call: TRBJ2-3
d_call: TRBD2
cdr3_aa: CASNLAGGRTDTQYF
cdr3_nt: TGTGCCAGCAACCTAGCGGGAGGGAGAACAGATACGCAGTATTTT

clone_size: NA
v_call: TRBV7-2
j_call: TRBJ1-5
d_call: NA
cdr3_aa: CASQGGHNQPQHF
cdr3_nt: TGTGCCAGCCAGGGAGGGCACAATCAGCCCCAGCATTTT

clone_size: NA
v_call: TRBV5-1
j_call: TRBJ2-7
d_call: NA
cdr3_aa: CASSLGTSNEQYF
cdr3_nt: TGCGCCAGCAGCTTGGGGACATCGAACGAGCAGTACTTC

clone_size: NA
v_call: TRBV7-3
j_call: TRBJ1-2
d_call: NA
cdr3_aa: CASSLSAEGYGYTF
cdr3_nt: TGTGCCAGCAGCTTAAGTGCTGAGGGCTATGGCTACACCTTC

clone_size: NA
v_call: TRBV7-2
j_call: TRBJ2-6
d_call: NA
cdr3_aa: CASSLVFSPGANVLTF
cdr3_nt: TGTGCCAGCAGCTTAGTTTTTAGTCCCGGGGCCAACGTCCTGACTTTC

clone_size: once
v_call: TRBV7-2
j_call: TRBJ2-3
d_call: TRBD2
cdr3_aa: CASSPRASGRALGTDTQYF
cdr3_nt: TGTGCCAGCAGCCCAAGGGCTAGCGGGAGGGCCCTCGGCACAGATACGCAGTATTTT

clone_size: NA
v_call: TRBV3-1/TRBV3-2
j_call: TRBJ2-5
d_call: NA
cdr3_aa: CASSSTDRPWETQYF
cdr3_nt: TGTGCCAGCAGCTCCACAGACAGGCCCTGGGAGACCCAGTACTTC

clone_size: NA
v_call: TRBV10-3
j_call: TRBJ1-3
d_call: TRBD1
cdr3_aa: CAISDTGTESSGNTIYF
cdr3_nt: TGTGCCATCAGTGACACCGGGACAGAGTCCTCTGGAAACACCATATATTTT

clone_size: NA
v_call: TRBV6-5
j_call: TRBJ2-1
d_call: TRBD2
cdr3_aa: CASSYGGGLNEQFF
cdr3_nt: TGTGCCAGCAGTTACGGCGGGGGGCTCAATGAGCAGTTCTTC

clone_size: NA
v_call: TRBV7-8
j_call: TRBJ2-7
d_call: NA
cdr3_aa: CASRRKEGYEQYF
cdr3_nt: TGTGCCAGCAGACGAAAGGAGGGCTACGAGCAGTACTTC

clone_size: NA
v_call: TRBV5-1
j_call: TRBJ2-3
d_call: TRBD2
cdr3_aa: CASSPGLGADTQYF
cdr3_nt: TGCGCCAGCAGCCCGGGACTAGGGGCAGATACGCAGTATTTT

clone_size: few
v_call: TRBV3-1/TRBV3-2
j_call: TRBJ1-2
d_call: NA
cdr3_aa: CASRGYGGHYGYTF
cdr3_nt: TGTGCCAGCCGAGGGTACGGGGGACACTATGGCTACACCTTC

clone_size: NA
v_call: TRBV11-3
j_call: TRBJ2-1
d_call: TRBD2
cdr3_aa: CASSLEGLAGYNEQFF
cdr3_nt: TGTGCCAGCAGCTTAGAGGGCCTAGCGGGGTACAATGAGCAGTTCTTC

clone_size: NA
v_call: TRBV18
j_call: TRBJ2-1
d_call: TRBD1
cdr3_aa: CASSPRGQGDNEQFF
cdr3_nt: TGTGCCAGCTCACCACGGGGACAGGGGGACAATGAGCAGTTCTTC

clone_size: NA
v_call: TRBV6-2/TRBV6-3
j_call: TRBJ2-7
d_call: TRBD1
cdr3_aa: CASSPVRDRGFHF
cdr3_nt: TGTGCCAGCAGTCCGGTCCGGGACAGGGGGTTCCACTTC

clone_size: NA
v_call: TRBV6-5
j_call: TRBJ2-1
d_call: TRBD2
cdr3_aa: CASRTSGYNEQFF
cdr3_nt: TGTGCCAGTCGGACTAGCGGATACAATGAGCAGTTCTTC

clone_size: NA
v_call: TRBV3-1/TRBV3-2
j_call: TRBJ2-1
d_call: NA
cdr3_aa: CASSQDIGASYNEQFF
cdr3_nt: TGTGCCAGCAGCCAAGATATAGGGGCGTCCTACAATGAGCAGTTCTTC

clone_size: once
v_call: TRBV5-5
j_call: TRBJ1-1
d_call: NA
cdr3_aa: CASSFRGNTEAFF
cdr3_nt: TGTGCCAGCAGCTTCCGGGGAAACACTGAAGCTTTCTTT

clone_size: NA
v_call: TRBV27
j_call: TRBJ2-1
d_call: NA
cdr3_aa: CASSLEGAGLFTGNEQFF
cdr3_nt: TGTGCCAGCAGTTTAGAAGGGGCGGGGCTCTTTACTGGGAATGAGCAGTTCTTC

clone_size: once
v_call: TRBV6-1
j_call: TRBJ1-1
d_call: NA
cdr3_aa: CASRENGAPFLNTEAFF
cdr3_nt: TGTGCCAGCAGAGAAAATGGAGCACCGTTCTTGAACACTGAAGCTTTCTTT

clone_size: NA
v_call: TRBV18
j_call: TRBJ1-1
d_call: TRBD1
cdr3_aa: CASSGTGMSEAFF
cdr3_nt: TGTGCCAGCTCAGGGACAGGAATGAGTGAAGCTTTCTTT

clone_size: NA
v_call: TRBV11-2
j_call: TRBJ1-2
d_call: NA
cdr3_aa: CASTQTRGNGYTF
cdr3_nt: TGTGCCAGCACCCAGACCCGGGGGAATGGCTACACCTTC

clone_size: NA
v_call: TRBV19
j_call: TRBJ1-2
d_call: NA
cdr3_aa: CASSTPTGAYGYTF
cdr3_nt: TGTGCCAGTAGTACACCGACAGGAGCCTATGGCTACACCTTC

clone_size: NA
v_call: TRBV2
j_call: TRBJ2-7
d_call: NA
cdr3_aa: CASSNSPPGRSPLEQYF
cdr3_nt: TGTGCCAGCAGTAATTCCCCACCGGGGAGGTCGCCGCTCGAGCAGTACTTC

clone_size: NA
v_call: TRBV4-2
j_call: TRBJ1-1
d_call: TRBD1
cdr3_aa: CASSQVGQGYMNTEAFF
cdr3_nt: TGTGCCAGCAGCCAAGTAGGACAGGGGTACATGAACACTGAAGCTTTCTTT

clone_size: few
v_call: TRBV18
j_call: TRBJ1-1
d_call: NA
cdr3_aa: CASSPTRGGQTNTEAFF
cdr3_nt: TGTGCCAGCTCACCTACGAGGGGAGGGCAGACTAACACTGAAGCTTTCTTT

clone_size: NA
v_call: TRBV7-2
j_call: TRBJ1-1
d_call: TRBD1
cdr3_aa: CASSLFPTGEGTEAFF
cdr3_nt: TGTGCCAGCAGCTTATTCCCGACAGGGGAGGGCACTGAAGCTTTCTTT

clone_size: NA
v_call: TRBV2
j_call: TRBJ2-1
d_call: NA
cdr3_aa: CASSDFSSYNEQFF
cdr3_nt: TGTGCCAGCAGTGATTTCAGCTCCTACAATGAGCAGTTCTTC

clone_size: NA
v_call: TRBV6-2/TRBV6-3
j_call: TRBJ1-1
d_call: TRBD1
cdr3_aa: CASSYGQGVTEAFF
cdr3_nt: TGTGCCAGCAGTTATGGACAGGGAGTCACTGAAGCTTTCTTT

clone_size: NA
v_call: TRBV18
j_call: TRBJ2-7
d_call: TRBD2
cdr3_aa: CASSPTSGVTYEQYF
cdr3_nt: TGTGCCAGCTCGCCAACTAGCGGTGTAACCTACGAGCAGTACTTC

clone_size: NA
v_call: TRBV6-5
j_call: TRBJ2-2
d_call: NA
cdr3_aa: CASSYHRNTGELFF
cdr3_nt: TGTGCCAGCAGTTATCACAGGAACACCGGGGAGCTGTTTTTT

clone_size: NA
v_call: TRBV6-1
j_call: TRBJ2-7
d_call: NA
cdr3_aa: CASSDLGLSYEQYF
cdr3_nt: TGTGCCAGCAGTGATCTGGGGCTTTCCTACGAGCAGTACTTC

clone_size: NA
v_call: TRBV3-1/TRBV3-2
j_call: TRBJ1-1
d_call: NA
cdr3_aa: CASSQEGRDYTEAFF
cdr3_nt: TGTGCCAGCAGCCAAGAAGGCAGGGATTACACTGAAGCTTTCTTT

clone_size: NA
v_call: TRBV7-9
j_call: TRBJ2-3
d_call: NA
cdr3_aa: CASNLLASTDTQYF
cdr3_nt: TGTGCCAGCAACCTTCTGGCTAGCACAGATACGCAGTATTTT

clone_size: NA
v_call: TRBV24-1
j_call: TRBJ2-3
d_call: NA
cdr3_aa: CATSDLLPDGEPDTQYF
cdr3_nt: TGTGCCACCAGTGATCTCCTCCCAGACGGAGAGCCAGATACGCAGTATTTT

clone_size: NA
v_call: TRBV19
j_call: TRBJ1-5
d_call: NA
cdr3_aa: CASTNRQGSQPQHF
cdr3_nt: TGTGCCAGTACCAACCGACAAGGAAGTCAGCCCCAGCATTTT

clone_size: NA
v_call: TRBV4-2
j_call: TRBJ1-6
d_call: NA
cdr3_aa: CASSQDSNSPLHF
cdr3_nt: TGTGCCAGCAGCCAAGATTCGAATTCACCCCTCCACTTT

clone_size: NA
v_call: TRBV28
j_call: TRBJ1-1
d_call: NA
cdr3_aa: CASILGGGRSGTEAFF
cdr3_nt: TGTGCCAGCATTCTAGGGGGGGGCCGTTCTGGGACTGAAGCTTTCTTT

clone_size: NA
v_call: TRBV7-8
j_call: TRBJ2-5
d_call: TRBD2
cdr3_aa: CASSLRLAGVRWEKTQYF
cdr3_nt: TGTGCCAGCAGTTTGAGGCTAGCGGGAGTTAGATGGGAAAAGACCCAGTACTTC

clone_size: NA
v_call: TRBV6-1
j_call: TRBJ2-7
d_call: NA
cdr3_aa: CASSESGVGPYEQYF
cdr3_nt: TGTGCCAGCAGTGAATCGGGAGTTGGGCCCTACGAGCAGTACTTC

clone_size: NA
v_call: TRBV4-1
j_call: TRBJ2-5
d_call: TRBD2
cdr3_aa: CASSQVTSGREETQYF
cdr3_nt: TGCGCCAGCAGCCAAGTGACTAGCGGGAGGGAAGAGACCCAGTACTTC

clone_size: NA
v_call: TRBV5-4
j_call: TRBJ1-2
d_call: NA
cdr3_aa: CASSLMNRNNYGYTF
cdr3_nt: TGTGCCAGCAGCCTGATGAACAGGAATAACTATGGCTACACCTTC

clone_size: NA
v_call: TRBV19
j_call: TRBJ2-7
d_call: NA
cdr3_aa: CASSMTGYYEQYF
cdr3_nt: TGTGCCAGTAGTATGACAGGTTACTACGAGCAGTACTTC

clone_size: NA
v_call: TRBV5-6
j_call: TRBJ2-6
d_call: TRBD1
cdr3_aa: CASSSVSGGGANVLTF
cdr3_nt: TGTGCCAGCAGTTCCGTTTCAGGGGGCGGGGCCAACGTCCTGACTTTC

clone_size: NA
v_call: TRBV7-9
j_call: TRBJ2-7
d_call: TRBD1
cdr3_aa: CASSTLGRQGGVYEQYF
cdr3_nt: TGTGCCAGCAGCACTTTGGGGAGACAGGGTGGGGTCTACGAGCAGTACTTC

clone_size: NA
v_call: TRBV5-1
j_call: TRBJ2-1
d_call: TRBD2
cdr3_aa: CASSPAGGGGYNEQFF
cdr3_nt: TGCGCCAGCAGTCCAGCGGGAGGAGGGGGCTACAATGAGCAGTTCTTC